What follows are 9 T cell receptor beta chains derived from one specimen sequenced in a study of blood T cell repertoires in COVID-19. Generated by immunoSEQ multiplex PCR, the TCRdb table keeps only in-frame clones and is missing some. The data contain around 260,000 clones, around 84% of them seen just once; the ten biggest clones take up 4.2%. Sequencing used peripheral blood. Receptor source: a man aged 55 to 70 with acute or convalescent COVID-19.

The rearrangement links TRBV28 to TRBJ1-4; the match to TRBD1 covers 9 bases. Germline values: CDR1 MDHEN, CDR2 SYDVKM. The CDR3 contains 17 residues. V lost 7 bases and J lost 7; bases outside the gene matches: 16. CDR3 nucleotide sequence: TGTGCCAGCAATACAGGGGGCGCGAGCTCGTGGAGTGAAAAACTGTTTTTT. Protein: CASNTGGASSWSEKLFF.

CDR3 sequence: CAISEWVAPPSNEQFF. CDR3 in DNA: TGTGCCATCAGTGAGTGGGTAGCCCCACCTTCCAATGAGCAGTTCTTC. The rearrangement links TRBV10-3 to TRBJ2-1; D gene ambiguous. V was clipped by 1 base and J by 6 bases, with 16 bases between them. The CDR3 sequence is 16 residues long. The germline CDR1 and CDR2 sequences are ENHRY and SYGVKD.

The chain joins TRBV5-1 to TRBJ2-7; D perhaps matches TRBD1 (6 bases). Trimming pared 0 bases from V and 5 bases from J, leaving 12 bases between. CDR1 is SGHRS, CDR2 YFSETQ, per germline. The CDR3 totals 14 residues. CDR3 sequence: CASSLGGPPHEQYF. The CDR3 bases are TGCGCCAGCAGCTTGGGGGGGCCCCCTCACGAGCAGTACTTC. The variable domain in full, with the rest retrieved from reference TRBV5-1 and TRBJ2-7, is KAGVTQTPRYLIKTRGQQVTLSCSPISGHRSVSWYQQTPGQGLQFLFEYFSETQRNKGNFPGRFSGRQFSNSRSEMNVSTLELGDSALYLCASSLGGPPHEQYFGPGTRLTVT.

The genes are TRBV29-1 and TRBJ1-6; the D is unclear. Trimming stripped 4 bases from V and 5 bases from J, with 12 bases between. Germline CDR1 SQVTM, CDR2 ANQGSEA. This CDR3 spans 14 amino acids. CDR3 region: CSVAEGRNNSPLHF. The CDR3 region has the DNA TGCAGCGTTGCTGAGGGTCGGAATAATTCACCCCTCCACTTT. The full variable domain, rest sourced from reference TRBV29-1 and TRBJ1-6, is SAVISQKPSRDICQRGTSLTIQCQVDSQVTMMFWYRQQPGQSLTLIATANQGSEATYESGFVIDKFPISRPNLTFSTLTVSNMSPEDSSIYLCSVAEGRNNSPLHFGNGTRLTVT.

This rearrangement joins TRBV11-2 to TRBJ2-1, with TRBD2 identical over 13 bases. Germline lookup yields CDR1 SGHAT and CDR2 FQNNGV. V lost 5 bases and J lost 2; bases outside the gene matches: 12. This CDR3 comprises 19 residues. CDR3 sequence reads: CASSPTGTSGTPPYNEQFF. CDR3 nucleotides: TGTGCCAGCAGCCCAACCGGGACTAGCGGGACCCCACCCTACAATGAGCAGTTCTTC.

The sample holds one count of this clone. V usage is TRBV28 and J usage is TRBJ2-6, with a weak D call TRBD2 (5 bases). The CDR3 spans 16 residues. Per the germline V gene, CDR1 is MDHEN and CDR2 is SYDVKM. The V gene lost 10 bases and the J gene lost 0 bases, with 16 bases spanning the gap. The CDR3 region is CATTNRGISGANVLTF. The CDR3 region has the DNA TGTGCCACCACCAACCGGGGAATCTCTGGGGCCAACGTCCTGACTTTC.

The chain joins TRBV27 to TRBJ1-6; tentative D call: TRBD1 (5 bases). The CDR3 is 16 amino acids. From germline, CDR1 is MNHEY and CDR2 SMNVEV (reference sequence). The V end lost 5 bases, the J end lost 4 bases, and 15 bases lay between the germline ends. The CDR3 here is CASSLSRQNYNSPLHF. The CDR3 DNA follows: TGTGCCAGCAGTCTCAGTCGACAGAATTATAATTCACCCCTCCACTTT.

This clone is a singleton in its sample. The chain uses TRBV6-5 and TRBJ1-2; 9 bases align to TRBD1. The ends lost 5 bases at V and 2 bases at J; junction bases unmatched: 3. Germline assignment: CDR1 MNHEY and CDR2 SVGAGI. CDR3 length equals 14 residues. CDR3 region: CASSNGQGNYGYTF. Written as DNA, the CDR3 is TGTGCCAGCAGTAACGGACAGGGGAACTATGGCTACACCTTC.

The chain joins TRBV11-3 to TRBJ2-7, with no clear D. CDR1 and CDR2 (germline): SGHNT, YENEEA. V was clipped by 0 bases and J by 5 bases, with 14 bases between them. The CDR3 runs to 15 residues. The CDR3: CASSLDLRSRNEQYF. The CDR3 nucleotides are TGTGCCAGCAGCTTAGATTTACGGTCCAGGAACGAGCAGTACTTC. Full variable domain (outside the CDR3, taken from reference TRBV11-3 and TRBJ2-7): EAGVVQSPRYKIIEKKQPVAFWCNPISGHNTLYWYLQNLGQGPELLIRYENEEAVDDSQLPKDRFSAERLKGVDSTLKIQPAELGDSAVYLCASSLDLRSRNEQYFGPGTRLTVT.